The 19 T cell receptor beta chains below were found in one sample sequenced in a study of CD8 T cells in Susac syndrome. Random hexamers primed reverse transcription of roughly 0.5 to 1 ug RNA. TCRdb processed the immunoSEQ multiplex PCR reads anew with MiXCR; each CDR3 protein has one entry. The sample includes some 100,000 distinct CDR3 sequences, over 90% of them seen just once. Sequencing used CD4+ T cells from PBMCs. The receptors come from a human donor in good health.

The table lists this clonotype with a few counts. The chain is built from TRBV12-3 or TRBV12-4 and TRBJ1-5, with D perhaps matching TRBD1 (5 bases). The CDR3 totals 13 residues. The V gene lost 3 bases and the J gene lost 6 bases, with 9 bases spanning the gap. CDR3 in DNA: TGTGCCAGCAGTTTGGGGCCGGGTCAGCCCCAGCATTTT. It encodes CASSLGPGQPQHF.

This sequence joins TRBV24-1 and TRBJ2-1; TRBD2 aligns across 8 bases. Germline CDR1 reads KGHDR; CDR2 reads SFDVKD. The V gene end was trimmed by 5 bases and the J gene end by 6 bases; junction bases not matched to a gene: 8. The CDR3 is 15 amino acids. CDR3 nucleotide sequence: TGTGCCACCAGTGGGGTCGGGGGGGCCGGCAATGAGCAGTTCTTC. Protein: CATSGVGGAGNEQFF.

This chain links TRBV5-1 with TRBJ2-7, with 8 bases fitting TRBD1. Germline CDR1 is SGHRS and CDR2 is YFSETQ. The CDR3 contains 15 residues. V lost 4 bases, J lost 3 bases, and 9 bases stayed unmatched. The CDR3 DNA reads as TGCGCCAGCAGCATAACCGGGACAGGAGACTACGAGCAGTACTTC. This encodes CASSITGTGDYEQYF.

The rearrangement joins TRBV4-1 to TRBJ2-5; 8 nucleotides align to TRBD1. The junction had 13 bases not matched to a gene; V was cut back by 0 bases and J by 1 base. The CDR3 loop spans 19 amino acids. Germline CDR1 and CDR2: MGHRA and YSYEKL. The DNA of the CDR3 is TGCGCCAGCAGCCAAGAAAGGATTACGGGACAGGCCCTCCAAGAGACCCAGTACTTC. Translating it yields CASSQERITGQALQETQYF.

The V gene is TRBV5-1, the J gene TRBJ2-1, with D perhaps TRBD1 (5 bases). The CDR3 spans 12 residues. V gave up 2 bases and J gave up 7 bases, with 7 bases separating them. From germline, CDR1 is SGHRS and CDR2 YFSETQ. The CDR3 sequence: CASSLQVNEQFF. The CDR3 region has the DNA TGCGCCAGCAGCTTACAGGTTAATGAGCAGTTCTTC.

The J gene is TRBJ2-2, the V gene TRBV4-1; unclear D gene. Germline CDR1 and CDR2: MGHRA and YSYEKL. V was trimmed by 0 bases and J by 0 bases, leaving 8 bases between them. The CDR3 has 16 amino acids. CDR3 bases: TGCGCCAGCAGCCAAGATCGTACCCCGAACACCGGGGAGCTGTTTTTT. It encodes CASSQDRTPNTGELFF.

V usage is TRBV29-1 and J usage is TRBJ1-4, with TRBD1 identical over 10 bases. V lost 7 bases to trimming and J lost 8 bases; unmatched junction nucleotides: 7. This CDR3 has 13 residues. Germline-derived CDR1 and CDR2 are SQVTM and ANQGSEA. The CDR3, as DNA: TGCAGCGCTAGGGACAGGGGACGGGAAAAACTGTTTTTT. The encoded protein is CSARDRGREKLFF.

This clonotype has only one observation. The chain has TRBV5-1 and TRBJ2-2; D gene ambiguous. V lost 0 bases to trimming and J lost 5 bases, with 11 bases between them. The CDR3 is made up of 15 amino acids. CDR1 and CDR2 (germline): SGHRS, YFSETQ. The CDR3 region has the DNA TGCGCCAGCAGCTTGGAATTGGGTCCGACCGGGGAGCTGTTTTTT. Its translation is CASSLELGPTGELFF.

V is TRBV12-3 or TRBV12-4 and J is TRBJ2-2, with D perhaps TRBD2 (7 bases). The CDR3 has 15 amino acids. The ends were cut back, 6 bases at V and 5 bases at J, with 16 bases in the middle. For the CDR3, the DNA is TGTGCCAGCAGACCCCGGGGGGCGGGGACCGGGGAGCTGTTTTTT. Residues: CASRPRGAGTGELFF.

The chain combines TRBV7-6 with TRBJ1-2, with a tentative D call TRBD1 (6 bases). Germline V gene sequence: CDR1 SGHVS, CDR2 FNYEAQ. V lost 1 base and J 6 bases, leaving 12 bases between the germline ends. The CDR3 length is 14 residues. The DNA of the CDR3 is TGTGCCAGCAGCTTAGGGGCAGGGGAACATGGCTACACCTTC. Its translation: CASSLGAGEHGYTF.

The chain recombines TRBV6-2 or TRBV6-3 with TRBJ1-2, with D possibly being TRBD1 (5 bases). Per germline, CDR1 MNHEY and CDR2 SVGEGT. The CDR3 has 15 amino acids. Trimming cost V 8 bases and J 7 bases, with 23 bases left between them. The CDR3 region has the DNA TGTGCCAGCCGACTCTCCAGGGATCGGGTAACTGGCTACACCTTC. Encoded protein: CASRLSRDRVTGYTF.

V and J are TRBV7-2 and TRBJ2-3; 8 bases are shared with TRBD2. This CDR3 has 16 amino acids. The trim removed 1 base at V and 5 bases at J, leaving 8 bases unmatched. Per germline, CDR1 SGHTA and CDR2 FQGNSA. The CDR3 loop is CASSLVGISGKDTQYF. The CDR3 DNA reads as TGTGCCAGCAGCTTAGTCGGAATTAGCGGGAAAGATACGCAGTATTTT.

The rearrangement links TRBV7-6 to TRBJ1-1; D is ambiguous. CDR3 length equals 13 residues. Trimming cost V 5 bases and J 3 bases, with 10 bases left between them. Germline CDR1 is SGHVS and CDR2 is FNYEAQ. DNA for the CDR3: TGTGCCAGCAGCCCCTGGCGGGACACTGAAGCTTTCTTT. Its translation is CASSPWRDTEAFF.

This sequence joins TRBV27 and TRBJ2-6; D gene uncertain. CDR1 MNHEY and CDR2 SMNVEV come from the germline V gene (reference sequence). The CDR3 runs 15 residues. The V end was cut by 1 base, the J end by 0 bases, with 4 bases between. Here the CDR3 reads CASSLWSSGANVLTF. The CDR3 region has the DNA TGTGCCAGCAGTTTATGGAGCTCTGGGGCCAACGTCCTGACTTTC.

In this sample, this clonotype turned up a few times. The V call is TRBV12-3 or TRBV12-4, the J call TRBJ2-1, with 11 bases lining up with TRBD2. The trim removed 4 bases at V and 3 bases at J, leaving 2 bases unmatched. The CDR3 sequence is 15 residues long. The CDR3 sequence: CASSSGTSGYNEQFF. CDR3 bases: TGTGCCAGCAGTTCCGGGACTAGCGGCTACAATGAGCAGTTCTTC.

This clonotype was counted a single time. The V and J genes are TRBV29-1 and TRBJ2-1; the D call may be TRBD1 or TRBD2 (5 bases each). Germline CDR1 reads SQVTM; CDR2 reads ANQGSEA. V was trimmed by 7 bases and J by 10 bases, leaving 11 bases between them. This CDR3 comprises 10 residues. DNA of the CDR3: TGCAGCGCTGGGACCGGAGAGCAGTTCTTC. Its translation is CSAGTGEQFF.

The chain couples TRBV19 to TRBJ2-2; D call uncertain. Germline assignment: CDR1 LNHDA and CDR2 SQIVND (reference sequence). This CDR3 has 14 amino acids. Trimming pared 3 bases from V and 1 base from J, leaving 6 bases between. The CDR3 DNA reads as TGTGCCAGTAGTATTTGGGAGAACACCGGGGAGCTGTTTTTT. Protein sequence: CASSIWENTGELFF.

The chain uses TRBV30 and TRBJ1-2, with TRBD1 matching 8 bases. The CDR3 is 15 residues long. Germline V gene data show CDR1 as GTSNPN and CDR2 as SVGIG (reference sequence). J gave up 2 bases and V 6 bases, and 11 bases lay outside the gene matches. Here the CDR3 reads CACNQGARGNYGYTF. The CDR3 coding sequence is TGTGCCTGCAACCAGGGGGCCCGCGGGAACTATGGCTACACCTTC.

This clonotype has only a few counts. The CDR3 DNA reads TGTGCCAGCAGTAGACCCTCCTACGAGCAGTACTTC. Its translation: CASSRPSYEQYF. This chain uses TRBV2 with TRBJ2-7; D unclear. The germline V and J ends were trimmed by 5 bases and 0 bases, with 5 bases remaining between them. The CDR3 has 12 amino acids. Germline V lookup: CDR1 SNHLY, CDR2 FYNNEI.